This T cell receptor beta chain was identified during a study of regulatory T cells in long-lasting Graves disease. Study outcomes and limitations: Repertoires from persistent disease leaned toward TRBV28, TRBJ1-2 and TRBJ2-5.

V was clipped by 6 bases and J by 4 bases; unmatched bases: 9. Germline-derived CDR1 and CDR2 are DFQATT and SNEGSKA (reference sequence). The CDR3 has 17 amino acids. Time point meaning: newly diagnosed GD, antithyroid drugs for less than 3 months. TCR sequences were obtained from RNA taken from PBMCs. This clonotype was observed many times. What it binds is not known. Library construction for TCR beta used iRepertoire HTBI primers and Arm-PCR of CDR3 regions. TCRdb reprocessed the multiplex PCR reads via MiXCR and lists one record per CDR3 protein. Of approximately 350,000 distinct CDR3 sequences in the sample, around 15% were seen once. These same records also appear under a second study, on T cells in Graves' hyperthyroidism and ophthalmopathy. That study adds: The HTBI primer set was used in a first-round RT-PCR of the TCR CDR3.

This sequence was found in a man aged 35 to 55 with Graves disease. V and J are TRBV20-1 and TRBJ2-1, with 16 bases identical to TRBD2. The input for sequencing was peripheral blood mononuclear cells (PBMCs), taken at new diagnosis, from a patient treated with antithyroid drugs. CDR3 sequence: CSARKGLAGGLYNEQFF. The CDR3 coding sequence is TGCAGTGCCAGGAAGGGACTAGCGGGGGGGCTTTACAATGAGCAGTTCTTC.